This TCR beta chain was observed in a study of blood T cell repertoires in COVID-19. Study as a whole: The United States, Italy and Spain provided the acute and convalescent COVID-19 samples.

Trimming took 0 bases from V and 7 from J, leaving 17 bases between them. The CDR3 is made up of 16 amino acids. Germline V lookup: CDR1 MNHEY, CDR2 SVGAGI. Clones were read by immunoSEQ multiplex PCR, and TCRdb kept only the in-frame ones, dropping some. The sample consists of about 220,000 clones, approximately 90% of them appearing once. The sequenced sample consisted of PBMCs or T cells enriched from blood (not recorded which). The gene calls are TRBV6-5 and TRBJ2-3; no reliable D call. This TCR was sampled from a woman aged 18-35 years in a cohort exposed to, infected with or recovered from COVID-19 (not recorded which). Here the CDR3 DNA reads TGTGCCAGCAGTTACTCAGCGAATCCTACCCAATATACGCAGTATTTT. Its protein product is CASSYSANPTQYTQYF.